Each of the 9 T cell receptor beta chains below was sequenced from the same sample in a study of identical twins. TCRdb independently ran MiXCR on the 5' RACE reads; one entry per CDR3 protein. The sample holds 400,000 to 500,000 distinct CDR3 sequences, roughly 20% seen once. Sequenced sample: naive T cells sorted from blood. These receptors came from a man in his forties or fifties in good health.

The V gene is TRBV4-1, the J gene TRBJ2-2; D not resolved. Germline V CDR1 and CDR2: MGHRA, YSYEKL. This CDR3 has 15 amino acids. Trimming left V 4 bases short and J 2 bases short, with 11 bases between. For the CDR3, the DNA is TGCGCCAGCAGCCCACGGGTCCTTAACACCGGGGAGCTGTTTTTT. Protein product: CASSPRVLNTGELFF.

The chain combines TRBV7-8 with TRBJ2-1, with D perhaps matching TRBD1 (6 bases). CDR1 and CDR2 from the germline V gene are SGHVS and FQNEAQ. The CDR3 is made up of 16 amino acids. V was cut by 0 bases and J by 3 bases, with 12 bases left in between. In DNA, the CDR3 is TGTGCCAGCAGCTTAGCGAGGACCAGGGGCTACAATGAGCAGTTCTTC. Amino acid sequence: CASSLARTRGYNEQFF.

The chain has TRBV27 and TRBJ2-1, with D hard to call. Germline CDR1 MNHEY, CDR2 SMNVEV (reference sequence). The CDR3 loop spans 11 amino acids. V was clipped by 9 bases and J by 8 bases, with 11 bases between them. The CDR3 DNA is TGTGCCAGTAAGATGGGATATGAGCAGTTCTTC. It translates to CASKMGYEQFF.

The chain has TRBV4-3 and TRBJ1-2; D might be TRBD1 (5 bases). V was cut by 0 bases and J by 8 bases, with 16 bases left in between. This CDR3 contains 15 residues. Germline loops: CDR1 LGHNA, CDR2 YSLEER. CDR3 region: CASSQDQVGGRGYTF. Here the CDR3 DNA reads TGCGCCAGCAGCCAAGATCAGGTGGGGGGTCGGGGCTACACCTTC.

This clonotype appeared a few times. The J gene is TRBJ2-5, the V gene TRBV6-2 or TRBV6-3, with 12 positions matching TRBD2. Trimming took 3 bases from V and 3 from J; bases not matched to a gene: 5. This CDR3 has 16 residues. Germline CDR1 MNHEY, CDR2 SVGEGT. This CDR3 reads CASSYQGLAGKETQYF. The DNA of the CDR3 is TGTGCCAGCAGTTATCAAGGACTAGCGGGAAAAGAGACCCAGTACTTC.

The V and J genes are TRBV29-1 and TRBJ2-7; 9 nucleotides align to TRBD1. Per germline, CDR1 SQVTM and CDR2 ANQGSEA. The V segment lost 4 bases and the J segment 4 bases; nucleotides outside the gene matches: 8. The CDR3 is 14 amino acids. The CDR3 protein is CSVGSDRGRYEQYF. The CDR3 coding sequence is TGCAGCGTTGGATCAGACAGGGGGAGGTACGAGCAGTACTTC.

The J gene is TRBJ2-3, the V gene TRBV20-1, with 14 bases that match TRBD2. CDR3 size: 17 residues. Losses at the gene ends were 6 bases for V and 2 bases for J; bases not matched to a gene: 10. CDR1 and CDR2 from the germline V gene are DFQATT and SNEGSKA (reference sequence). CDR3 sequence reads: CSARGLAGVGNTDTQYF. CDR3 nucleotides: TGCAGTGCGAGGGGACTAGCGGGAGTCGGAAACACAGATACGCAGTATTTT.

The sample holds many counts of this clonotype. V is TRBV7-9 and J is TRBJ2-1; 8 bases fit TRBD2. This CDR3 contains 16 residues. The junction had 5 bases not matched to a gene; V was cut back by 4 bases and J by 0 bases. Germline-derived CDR1 and CDR2 are SEHNR and FQNEAQ (reference sequence). The CDR3 DNA reads TGTGCCAGCAGCTACGGACTAGCTTTCTCCTACAATGAGCAGTTCTTC. It encodes CASSYGLAFSYNEQFF.

This clonotype has just a few counts. The gene calls are TRBV6-5 and TRBJ2-7, with D possibly matching TRBD2 (6 bases). Germline V lookup: CDR1 MNHEY, CDR2 SVGAGI. Trimming removed 6 bases from V and 0 bases from J, with 15 bases in between. The CDR3 is 15 residues long. CDR3 in amino acids: CASRLEGLNSYEQYF. Here the CDR3 DNA reads TGTGCCAGCAGGTTAGAGGGACTGAACTCCTACGAGCAGTACTTC.